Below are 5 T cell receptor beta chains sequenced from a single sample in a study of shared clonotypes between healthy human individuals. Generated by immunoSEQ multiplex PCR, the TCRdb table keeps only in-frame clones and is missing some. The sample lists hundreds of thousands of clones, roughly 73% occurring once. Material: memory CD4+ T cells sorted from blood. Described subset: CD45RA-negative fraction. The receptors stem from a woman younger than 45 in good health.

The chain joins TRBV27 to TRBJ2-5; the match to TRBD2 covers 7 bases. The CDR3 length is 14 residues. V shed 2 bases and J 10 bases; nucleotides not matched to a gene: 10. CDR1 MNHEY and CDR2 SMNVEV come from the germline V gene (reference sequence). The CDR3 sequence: CASSLAGAGKIQYF. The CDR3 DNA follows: TGTGCCAGCAGTTTAGCGGGAGCGGGGAAGATCCAGTACTTC.

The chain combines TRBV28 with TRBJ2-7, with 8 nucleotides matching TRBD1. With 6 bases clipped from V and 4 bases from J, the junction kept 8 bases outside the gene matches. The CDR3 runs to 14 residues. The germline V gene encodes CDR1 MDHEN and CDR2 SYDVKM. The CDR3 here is CASRRTGWGYEQYF. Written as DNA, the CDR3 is TGTGCCAGCAGAAGGACAGGGTGGGGTTACGAGCAGTACTTC.

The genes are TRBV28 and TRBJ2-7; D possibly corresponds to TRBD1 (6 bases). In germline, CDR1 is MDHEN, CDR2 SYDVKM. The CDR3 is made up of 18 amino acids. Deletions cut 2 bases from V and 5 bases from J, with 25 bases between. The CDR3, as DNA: TGTGCCAGCAGTTTAACCCCCGGGTATGGGGGCCATCGGGACGAGCAGTACTTC. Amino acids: CASSLTPGYGGHRDEQYF.

CDR3 nucleotide sequence: TGCGCCAGCAGCAGGGGGGACAGAGACACCGGGGAGCTGTTTTTT. Amino acid sequence: CASSRGDRDTGELFF. V gene TRBV5-1 combines with J gene TRBJ2-2, with a tentative D call TRBD1 (7 bases). Trimming cost V 4 bases and J 3 bases, with 13 bases left between them. The CDR3 covers 15 residues. Germline V gene lookup returns CDR1 SGHRS and CDR2 YFSETQ.

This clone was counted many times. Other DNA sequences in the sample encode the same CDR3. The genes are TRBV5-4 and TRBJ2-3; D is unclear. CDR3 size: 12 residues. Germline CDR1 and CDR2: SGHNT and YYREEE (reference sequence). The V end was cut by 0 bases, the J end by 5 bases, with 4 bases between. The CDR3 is CASSLGGDTQYF. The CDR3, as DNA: TGTGCCAGCAGCTTGGGGGGAGATACGCAGTATTTT.